One sample yielded the 21 T cell receptor beta chains listed below, sequenced in a study of blood T cell repertoires in COVID-19. TCRdb keeps only in-frame clones here, not all; method: immunoSEQ multiplex PCR. The top ten hold approximately 3.8% of the sample, which has over 250,000 clones, about 88% seen once. The sample consisted of peripheral blood. The receptors come from a man in his 60s who had recovered from COVID-19.

The V gene is TRBV6-5, the J gene TRBJ1-4; TRBD1 matches at 9 bases. The CDR3 length is 13 residues. Germline trimming cut 5 bases from V and 8 bases from J; bases unmatched to any gene: 3. Looked up from germline, CDR1 is MNHEY and CDR2 is SVGAGI. The CDR3 spells CASSRDRVEKLFF. The CDR3 DNA sequence: TGTGCCAGCAGTAGGGACAGGGTCGAAAAACTGTTTTTT.

CDR3 amino acids: CAWRAWEYNSPLHF. Written as DNA, the CDR3 is TGTGCCTGGAGGGCGTGGGAGTATAATTCACCCCTCCACTTT. The chain joins TRBV30 to TRBJ1-6, with D unclear. V gave up 3 bases and J gave up 4 bases, with 10 bases separating them. This CDR3 region has 14 residues. Germline V CDR1 and CDR2: GTSNPN, SVGIG (reference sequence).

This CDR3 is CASGEAFSGLAGYEQYF. CDR3 DNA sequence: TGTGCCAGTGGAGAGGCCTTTTCTGGACTAGCGGGCTACGAGCAGTACTTC. The J gene is TRBJ2-7, the V gene TRBV19; 11 nucleotides match TRBD2. In germline, CDR1 is LNHDA, CDR2 SQIVND (reference sequence). CDR3 length equals 17 residues. V lost 8 bases to trimming and J lost 3 bases; unmatched junction nucleotides: 15.

This clone was found once. The CDR3 DNA sequence: TGCGCCAGCAGCCTTACGCTAACTGAGCAGTTCTTC. It codes for CASSLTLTEQFF. This chain joins TRBV5-1 and TRBJ2-1; D gene ambiguous. The CDR3 has 12 amino acids. V was cut by 4 bases and J by 9 bases, with 11 bases left in between. From germline, CDR1 is SGHRS and CDR2 YFSETQ. The entire variable domain, with the rest obtained from reference TRBV5-1 and TRBJ2-1, is as follows: KAGVTQTPRYLIKTRGQQVTLSCSPISGHRSVSWYQQTPGQGLQFLFEYFSETQRNKGNFPGRFSGRQFSNSRSEMNVSTLELGDSALYLCASSLTLTEQFFGPGTRLTVL.

The chain joins TRBV7-9 to TRBJ1-3, with TRBD1 identical over 7 bases. The J segment lost 1 base and the V segment lost 3 bases, leaving 6 bases of the junction unmatched. Germline CDR1 SEHNR, CDR2 FQNEAQ (reference sequence). The CDR3 has 16 residues. The CDR3 DNA sequence: TGTGCCAGCAGCTTGGGGGGCAGGGGGTCTGGAAACACCATATATTTT. Translation gives CASSLGGRGSGNTIYF.

V is TRBV11-3 and J is TRBJ2-3; D is ambiguous. This CDR3 contains 13 residues. Trimming cost V 0 bases and J 3 bases, with 4 bases left between them. Germline CDR1 reads SGHNT; CDR2 reads YENEEA. The CDR3 bases are TGTGCCAGCAGCTTAGATATTACAGATACGCAGTATTTT. Its translation: CASSLDITDTQYF.

The rearrangement joins TRBV6-4 to TRBJ1-2, with TRBD1 as a possible D gene (6 bases). V was cut by 0 bases and J by 2 bases, with 7 bases left in between. The germline V gene encodes CDR1 MRHNA and CDR2 SNTAGT. This CDR3 spans 14 amino acids. Here the CDR3 reads CASSDSTGNYGYTF. CDR3 DNA: TGTGCCAGCAGTGACTCGACAGGCAACTATGGCTACACCTTC.

This clone was counted once. The V gene is TRBV11-3, the J gene TRBJ2-7; 11 nucleotides line up with TRBD1. From germline, CDR1 is SGHNT and CDR2 YENEEA. V shed 5 bases, J shed 3 bases, and the junction held 3 bases outside the gene matches. The CDR3 is made up of 14 amino acids. This chain's CDR3 is CASSPGTGGYEQYF. The CDR3 DNA follows: TGTGCCAGCAGCCCCGGGACAGGGGGCTACGAGCAGTACTTC.

The chain employs TRBV28 and TRBJ1-1, with D perhaps TRBD1 (6 bases). Germline V gives CDR1 MDHEN, CDR2 SYDVKM. The CDR3 runs 15 residues. The germline V and J ends were trimmed by 5 bases and 1 base, with 14 bases remaining between them. The CDR3 bases are TGTGCCAGCAGTGACGGGGGGGCCTCGAACACTGAAGCTTTCTTT. This encodes CASSDGGASNTEAFF.

This rearrangement joins TRBV3-1 (or the pseudogene TRBV3-2) to TRBJ1-6; TRBD1 matches 7 bases. V dropped 7 bases and J dropped 8; count of bases not matched to a gene: 14. The length of the CDR3 is 16 residues. CDR1 is LGHDT, CDR2 YNNKEL, per germline (reference sequence). The CDR3 sequence is CASNPGQFSLDSPLHF. The CDR3 nucleotides are TGTGCCAGCAACCCGGGACAGTTCTCCTTGGATTCACCCCTCCACTTT.

V is TRBV7-2 and J is TRBJ2-5; 8 bases agree with TRBD1. Trimming took 7 bases from V and 5 from J; bases not matched to a gene: 6. The CDR3 is made up of 13 amino acids. Germline loops: CDR1 SGHTA, CDR2 FQGNSA. In nucleotides, the CDR3 is TGTGCCAGCACCGGACAGGGTCTCGAGACCCAGTACTTC. This encodes CASTGQGLETQYF.

The V call is TRBV11-2, the J call TRBJ2-3, with a weak D call TRBD2 (7 bases). The germline V gene encodes CDR1 SGHAT and CDR2 FQNNGV. Trimming removed 4 bases from V and 1 base from J, with 15 bases in between. The CDR3 loop spans 16 amino acids. In DNA, the CDR3 is TGTGCCAGCAGCTCTAGGGGGACTAAAGGCACAGATACGCAGTATTTT. Translating gives CASSSRGTKGTDTQYF.

This chain connects TRBV11-2 to TRBJ1-3; 7 bases are shared with TRBD1. Per the germline V gene, CDR1 is SGHAT and CDR2 is FQNNGV. Trimming cost V 3 bases and J 2 bases; bases outside gene matches: 1. This CDR3 is 14 amino acids long. Here the CDR3 DNA reads TGTGCCAGCAGCTTTGACAGGGCTGGAAACACCATATATTTT. Its translation is CASSFDRAGNTIYF.

The chain has TRBV19 and TRBJ1-3, with 10 bases identical to TRBD1. CDR1 and CDR2 from the germline V gene are LNHDA and SQIVND (reference sequence). The CDR3 extends over 17 amino acids. V shed 7 bases, J shed 0 bases, and the junction held 9 bases outside the gene matches. This CDR3 reads CASISLTGGNSGNTIYF. The CDR3 nucleotides read TGTGCCAGTATTTCGTTGACAGGGGGCAACTCTGGAAACACCATATATTTT.

This clone was detected once. The rearrangement joins TRBV10-3 to TRBJ1-2; D call uncertain. The V and J ends lost 8 bases and 4 bases respectively, with 17 bases between them. The germline gives CDR1 ENHRY, CDR2 SYGVKD. The CDR3 contains 14 residues. The CDR3 protein is CAIGVGVSGYGYTF. The CDR3 coding sequence is TGTGCCATCGGGGTCGGGGTCAGTGGCTATGGCTACACCTTC.

This clone has only one observation. The chain combines TRBV5-5 with TRBJ1-2; 7 bases agree with TRBD1. The CDR3 totals 16 residues. Germline V gives CDR1 SGHKS, CDR2 YYEKEE (reference sequence). J lost 1 base, V lost 0 bases, and 6 bases had no gene match. The CDR3 loop reads CASSLVRQGGNYGYTF. DNA of the CDR3: TGTGCCAGCAGCTTGGTTAGACAGGGAGGTAACTATGGCTACACCTTC.

The V call is TRBV7-9, the J call TRBJ1-3; 7 positions match TRBD1. The V and J ends lost 2 bases and 0 bases, in that order; junction bases with no gene match: 7. CDR3 length: 17 residues. The germline gives CDR1 SEHNR, CDR2 FQNEAQ (reference sequence). As DNA, the CDR3 is TGTGCCAGCAGCTTATACAGGGGACAAAGCTCTGGAAACACCATATATTTT. The encoded protein is CASSLYRGQSSGNTIYF.

The chain has TRBV7-8 and TRBJ1-1; D not certain. V lost 5 bases to trimming and J lost 7 bases, with 11 bases between them. Germline loops: CDR1 SGHVS, CDR2 FQNEAQ. The CDR3 sequence is 12 residues long. CDR3 DNA sequence: TGTGCCAGCAGCCCAACTTACAGTGAAGCTTTCTTT. Its protein product is CASSPTYSEAFF.

This chain links TRBV12-3 or TRBV12-4 with TRBJ2-7; possible D gene TRBD2, 6 bases. Deletions cut 5 bases from V and 4 bases from J, with 12 bases between. This CDR3 has 13 residues. CDR3 residues: CASSTGLNYEQYF. CDR3 in DNA: TGTGCCAGCAGTACGGGACTTAATTACGAGCAGTACTTC.

This clone was counted only a few times. The chain recombines TRBV3-1 (or the pseudogene TRBV3-2) with TRBJ1-4; 9 bases are a match to TRBD1. The CDR3 consists of 15 residues. The germline CDR1 and CDR2 sequences are LGHDT and YNNKEL (reference sequence). V lost 4 bases, J lost 7 bases, and 7 bases stayed unmatched. CDR3 DNA sequence: TGTGCCAGCAGCCTTACAGGGGGCAGCGTTGAAAAACTGTTTTTT. This gives the protein CASSLTGGSVEKLFF.

The rearrangement uses TRBV19 and TRBJ1-5, with a tentative D call TRBD1 (5 bases). Germline V gives CDR1 LNHDA, CDR2 SQIVND (reference sequence). The germline V and J ends were trimmed by 3 bases and 3 bases, with 15 bases remaining between them. This CDR3 comprises 16 residues. CDR3 loop: CASSISGARTNQPQHF. The DNA of the CDR3 is TGTGCCAGTAGTATTAGTGGGGCCAGGACCAATCAGCCCCAGCATTTT.